This passage covers 7 T cell receptor beta chains from one sample sequenced in a study of blood T cells in healthy people across ages. The second PCR ran roughly 7 to 12 cycles with a sample-barcoded 5' primer and J-beta primers. TCRdb ran MiXCR on the 5' RACE reads and lists one entry per CDR3 protein. The table lists about 1,800,000 distinct CDR3 sequences, approximately 28% of them singletons. Material for sequencing was blood. The receptors shown here come from a woman aged 25 to 39 in good health.

This clonotype was recorded a few times. The chain joins TRBV7-2 to TRBJ2-4; 10 bases map to TRBD2. The J call is uncertain, as TRBJ2-7 better fits the DNA end. Looked up from germline, CDR1 is SGHTA and CDR2 is FQGNSA. There are 15 residues in the CDR3. CDR3 sequence reads: CASSLMASGSYEQYF. Here the CDR3 DNA reads TGTGCCAGCAGCTTAATGGCTAGCGGGAGCTACGAGCAGTACTTC.

The sample holds many counts of this clonotype. This rearrangement joins TRBV12-3 or TRBV12-4 to TRBJ2-5; D is perhaps TRBD1 or TRBD2 (6 bases each). This CDR3 has 15 amino acids. V lost 0 bases and J 5 bases, leaving 13 bases between the germline ends. CDR3 region: CASSLAGQRGETQYF. CDR3 DNA sequence: TGTGCCAGCAGTTTAGCGGGACAACGGGGGGAGACCCAGTACTTC.

The sample holds a few counts of this clonotype. This chain links TRBV7-9 with TRBJ2-1; possible D gene TRBD2, 6 bases. Germline V CDR1 and CDR2: SEHNR, FQNEAQ (reference sequence). The CDR3 extends over 14 amino acids. Trimming cost V 5 bases and J 3 bases, with 11 bases left between them. This chain's CDR3 is CASSRRDFYNEQFF. The CDR3 coding sequence is TGTGCCAGCAGCAGACGGGACTTCTACAATGAGCAGTTCTTC.

This clonotype has just a few counts. The V and J genes are TRBV4-1 and TRBJ2-1; 10 bases align to TRBD2. CDR3 length equals 18 residues. Germline CDR1 MGHRA, CDR2 YSYEKL. V was pared by 4 bases and J by 5 bases, with 14 bases of the junction left unmatched. The CDR3 bases are TGCGCCAGCAGCCGACAGCAACTAGCGGGGATAGGCGACAATGAGCAGTTCTTC. Translating it yields CASSRQQLAGIGDNEQFF.

This clonotype was seen more than once but under ten times. V and J are TRBV5-1 and TRBJ2-1; the D is unclear. The V end lost 4 bases, the J end lost 5 bases, and 13 bases lay between the germline ends. The germline V gene has CDR1 SGHRS and CDR2 YFSETQ. The CDR3 contains 14 residues. This chain's CDR3 is CASSTSPPNNEQFF. For the CDR3, the DNA is TGCGCCAGCAGCACCAGTCCCCCTAACAATGAGCAGTTCTTC.

This clonotype turned up a few times. V is TRBV3-1 and J is TRBJ2-7, with 7 bases matching TRBD2. The CDR3 spans 12 residues. The germline V gene encodes CDR1 LGHDT and CDR2 YNNKEL (reference sequence). The J segment lost 7 bases and the V segment lost 7 bases, leaving 7 bases of the junction unmatched. CDR3 sequence (DNA): TGTGCCAGCACCGCGGGAGTGGGTGAGCAGTACTTC. Its protein product is CASTAGVGEQYF.

The V and J genes are TRBV9 and TRBJ2-4; 9 nucleotides match TRBD1. The CDR3 length is 15 residues. V lost 3 bases and J lost 6; bases outside the gene matches: 7. Germline V CDR1 and CDR2: SGDLS, YYNGEE. The CDR3, as DNA: TGTGCCAGCAGCGAGGGGGGACAGGGAATAAACATTCAGTACTTC. This codes for CASSEGGQGINIQYF.